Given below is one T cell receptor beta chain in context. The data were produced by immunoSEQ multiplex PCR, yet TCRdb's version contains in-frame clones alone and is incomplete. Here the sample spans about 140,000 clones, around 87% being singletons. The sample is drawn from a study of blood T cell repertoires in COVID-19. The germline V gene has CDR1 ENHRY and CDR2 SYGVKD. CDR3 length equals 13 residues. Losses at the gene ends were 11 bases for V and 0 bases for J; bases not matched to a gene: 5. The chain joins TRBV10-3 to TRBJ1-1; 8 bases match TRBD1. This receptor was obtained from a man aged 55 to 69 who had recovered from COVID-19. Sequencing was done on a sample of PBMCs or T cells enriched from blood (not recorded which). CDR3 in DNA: TGTGCCGCCGACAGGGGCATGAACACTGAAGCTTTCTTT. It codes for CAADRGMNTEAFF.